These 28 T cell receptor beta chains were all obtained from the same sample, sequenced in a study of monozygotic twins with inflammatory bowel disease. TCRdb reprocessed the 5' RACE reads, keeping one entry per CDR3 protein, no DNA. This repertoire includes fewer than 550,000 distinct CDR3 sequences. Sequenced sample: blood. These receptors were obtained from a human donor with ulcerative colitis or Crohn's disease, or a healthy co-twin of an affected twin (not recorded which).

The V gene is TRBV7-2, the J gene TRBJ2-7; TCRdb designates TRBD1, a call that cannot be tested without DNA. Germline V lookup: CDR1 SGHTA, CDR2 FQGNSA. This CDR3 has 15 amino acids. This CDR3 is CASSSHRGRLGEQYF.

The chain is built from TRBV10-3 and TRBJ2-5. The CDR3 is 13 residues long. Germline CDR1 and CDR2: ENHRY and SYGVKD. The CDR3 sequence: CAIRGYSQETQYF.

The chain carries TRBV7-2 and TRBJ1-1; without DNA, the TCRdb call of TRBD1 cannot be checked. The CDR3 is 13 residues long. Germline CDR1 is SGHTA and CDR2 is FQGNSA. CDR3 sequence: CASRRDRYTEAFF.

The chain has TRBV18 and TRBJ2-7; TCRdb's D call, TRBD2, is unchecked because there is no DNA. The CDR3 runs 15 residues. Per germline, CDR1 KGHSH and CDR2 LQKENI. The CDR3 protein is CASSRTREGLGEQYF.

The chain links TRBV5-1 to TRBJ1-2. This CDR3 is 14 amino acids long. Germline values: CDR1 SGHRS, CDR2 YFSETQ. The CDR3 reads CASSPRVANYGYTF.

The chain recombines TRBV29-1 with TRBJ2-1; the D call from TCRdb, TRBD2, cannot be confirmed without DNA. This CDR3 is 14 amino acids long. Germline V lookup: CDR1 SQVTM, CDR2 ANQGSEA. CDR3 sequence reads: CSVDDGGRSNEQFF.

This chain joins TRBV12-3 or TRBV12-4 and TRBJ2-7; there is no DNA to check the TCRdb D call of TRBD1. The CDR3 totals 13 residues. This CDR3 is CASSLSGAGEQYF.

This rearrangement joins TRBV7-9 to TRBJ2-5; lacking DNA, the TRBD1 call made by TCRdb goes unchecked. CDR3 length equals 14 residues. The V gene's germline CDR1 is SEHNR and CDR2 FQNEAQ (reference sequence). The CDR3 protein is CASSSVGTLPTQYF. Complete variable domain (other parts from reference TRBV7-9 and TRBJ2-5): DTGVSQNPRHKITKRGQNVTFRCDPISEHNRLYWYRQTLGQGPEFLTYFQNEAQLEKSRLLSDRFSAERPKGSFSTLEIQRTEQGDSAMYLCASSSVGTLPTQYFGPGTRLLVL.

This chain connects TRBV9 to TRBJ2-7. In germline, CDR1 is SGDLS, CDR2 YYNGEE. This CDR3 is 13 amino acids long. The CDR3 loop reads CASSGLQTGEQYF.

CDR3 residues: CASSATPDRGGGEQFF. J is TRBJ2-1 and V is TRBV5-5; no DNA is available, so the TRBD1 call from TCRdb remains unchecked. This CDR3 comprises 16 residues. Germline CDR1 SGHKS, CDR2 YYEKEE (reference sequence). The full variable domain, its missing parts supplied by reference TRBV5-5 and TRBJ2-1, is DAGVTQSPTHLIKTRGQQVTLRCSPISGHKSVSWYQQVLGQGPQFIFQYYEKEERGRGNFPDRFSARQFPNYSSELNVNALLLGDSALYLCASSATPDRGGGEQFFGPGTRLTVL.

The chain is built from TRBV28 and TRBJ2-5; there is no DNA to check the TCRdb D call of TRBD1. Germline V gene data show CDR1 as MDHEN and CDR2 as SYDVKM. The CDR3 is 16 residues long. The CDR3 loop is CASSSPPGAGGKAQYF.

The CDR3 is CAISLSSRESGYGYTF. V is TRBV10-3 and J is TRBJ1-2. This CDR3 spans 16 amino acids. Per the germline V gene, CDR1 is ENHRY and CDR2 is SYGVKD.

This chain joins TRBV11-2 and TRBJ1-2; the D call of TRBD1 rests on TCRdb alone, since no DNA is present to check it. The CDR3 is 13 residues long. CDR1 is SGHAT, CDR2 FQNNGV, per germline. The CDR3 loop reads CASSQPGRRGYTF.

V usage is TRBV20-1 and J usage is TRBJ2-2; there is no DNA to check the TCRdb D call of TRBD2. Looked up from germline, CDR1 is DFQATT and CDR2 is SNEGSKA (reference sequence). The CDR3 runs 19 residues. CDR3 protein: CSARDLRLAGGPGTGELFF.

The CDR3 sequence: CASSLDRALLTNTGELFF. This sequence joins TRBV11-2 and TRBJ2-2; TCRdb returns TRBD1, unconfirmable since there is no DNA. Germline values: CDR1 SGHAT, CDR2 FQNNGV. This CDR3 contains 18 residues.

The gene calls are TRBV14 and TRBJ1-6. CDR1 is SGHDN and CDR2 is FVKESK in the germline V gene. The CDR3 loop spans 13 amino acids. CDR3 loop: CASSQDLESPLHF.

The chain carries TRBV27 and TRBJ2-1. From germline, CDR1 is MNHEY and CDR2 SMNVEV (reference sequence). This CDR3 comprises 15 residues. The CDR3 is CASSNRDLIVNEQFF.

The chain employs TRBV5-4 and TRBJ1-2; TCRdb's D call of TRBD1 is untestable without DNA. The CDR3 runs 16 residues. Germline CDR1 is SGHNT and CDR2 is YYREEE (reference sequence). CDR3 loop: CASSLGDRGQGYGYTF. The variable domain in full, completed from reference TRBV5-4 and TRBJ1-2, reads ETGVTQSPTHLIKTRGQQVTLRCSSQSGHNTVSWYQQALGQGPQFIFQYYREEENGRGNFPPRFSGLQFPNYSSELNVNALELDDSALYLCASSLGDRGQGYGYTFGSGTRLTVV.

V and J are TRBV7-2 and TRBJ1-5; TCRdb's assignment of TRBD1 cannot be checked, as there is no DNA. This CDR3 contains 12 residues. Germline CDR1 SGHTA, CDR2 FQGNSA. CDR3: CASSLRGDRVHF.

CDR3 loop: CSARPTPAGPYEQYF. The rearrangement uses TRBV20-1 and TRBJ2-7; the D gene TCRdb calls, TRBD2, cannot be checked with no DNA. The CDR3 contains 15 residues. The germline CDR1 and CDR2 sequences are DFQATT and SNEGSKA (reference sequence).

The rearrangement joins TRBV5-1 to TRBJ2-5; TCRdb picks TRBD1, but there is no DNA to check that call. This CDR3 has 13 amino acids. Germline CDR1 is SGHRS and CDR2 is YFSETQ. The CDR3 sequence: CASSDGTGGPQYF.

The rearrangement uses TRBV19 and TRBJ2-1; the TRBD1 assignment by TCRdb is unverifiable without DNA. The CDR3 loop spans 16 amino acids. Germline CDR1 LNHDA, CDR2 SQIVND (reference sequence). The CDR3 here is CASSIYPGQGINEQFF.

V gene TRBV20-1 combines with J gene TRBJ2-7; TCRdb designates TRBD2, a call that cannot be tested without DNA. Germline V CDR1 and CDR2: DFQATT, SNEGSKA (reference sequence). There are 17 residues in the CDR3. The CDR3 sequence is CSARVPLEREGPYEQYF.

The chain couples TRBV3-1 to TRBJ1-6; TCRdb picks TRBD1, but there is no DNA to check that call. The CDR3 runs to 14 residues. Germline loops: CDR1 LGHDT, CDR2 YNNKEL (reference sequence). The CDR3 is CASSQRRTNSPLHF.

The V gene is TRBV3-1, the J gene TRBJ2-1. From germline, CDR1 is LGHDT and CDR2 YNNKEL (reference sequence). CDR3 length equals 15 residues. CDR3 loop: CASSQPQRNYNEQFF.

The chain combines TRBV20-1 with TRBJ2-1; TCRdb calls TRBD1, which cannot be checked without DNA. This CDR3 spans 16 amino acids. Germline V gene sequence: CDR1 DFQATT, CDR2 SNEGSKA (reference sequence). The CDR3 here is CSAHILAGADYNEQFF.

The CDR3 sequence: CSAPIIGATNEKLFF. V usage is TRBV20-1 and J usage is TRBJ1-4. From germline, CDR1 is DFQATT and CDR2 SNEGSKA (reference sequence). This CDR3 is 15 amino acids long.

The chain is built from TRBV27 and TRBJ2-7. The V gene's germline CDR1 is MNHEY and CDR2 SMNVEV (reference sequence). The CDR3 sequence is 14 residues long. The chain's CDR3 is CASSLLYASYEQYF.